The 19 T cell receptor beta chains below come from one sample, sequenced in a study of T cell responses to AZD1222 COVID-19 vaccine. The repertoire was sequenced with immunoSEQ multiplex PCR; TCRdb's copy has only in-frame clones and lacks some. The table shows about 100,000 clones, with roughly 90% occurring only once. Sequenced here: peripheral blood, sampled on day 0 of AZD1222 vaccination. Source of these receptors: an adult in good health.

This chain connects TRBV30 to TRBJ2-5, with 8 bases aligning to TRBD2. The germline gives CDR1 GTSNPN, CDR2 SVGIG (reference sequence). The CDR3 has 14 residues. V gave up 3 bases and J gave up 0 bases; unmatched junction bases: 3. The CDR3 region is CAWSRGGNQETQYF. As DNA, the CDR3 is TGTGCCTGGAGCCGCGGGGGGAACCAAGAGACCCAGTACTTC.

The chain has TRBV11-2 and TRBJ1-6; 9 bases are shared with TRBD1. The CDR3 runs to 14 residues. The germline CDR1 and CDR2 sequences are SGHAT and FQNNGV. The V gene end was trimmed by 3 bases and the J gene end by 7 bases; junction bases not matched to a gene: 1. This chain's CDR3 is CASSFGQGNSPLHF. CDR3 bases: TGTGCCAGCAGCTTCGGACAGGGGAATTCACCCCTCCACTTT.

This clone was counted only a few times. J is TRBJ2-6 and V is TRBV6-5; D not resolved. Germline CDR1 MNHEY, CDR2 SVGAGI. V lost 3 bases, J lost 2 bases, and 8 bases lay in between. This CDR3 is 15 amino acids long. Here the CDR3 DNA reads TGTGCCAGCAGTTATTATTCCACTGGGGCCAACGTCCTGACTTTC. This sequence encodes CASSYYSTGANVLTF.

J is TRBJ1-6 and V is TRBV28; TRBD1 aligns across 7 bases. Germline V gene sequence: CDR1 MDHEN, CDR2 SYDVKM. Losses at the gene ends were 5 bases for V and 9 bases for J; bases not matched to a gene: 7. The CDR3 loop spans 14 amino acids. The CDR3 region has the DNA TGTGCCAGCAGTGACAGGGCTATGAGTTCACCCCTCCACTTT. Translated: CASSDRAMSSPLHF.

J is TRBJ1-1 and V is TRBV7-8; a weak D match, TRBD1 (5 bases). V shed 5 bases and J shed 1 base, with 8 bases lying between them. The CDR3 has 13 amino acids. Per germline, CDR1 SGHVS and CDR2 FQNEAQ. The CDR3 spells CASSRQSNTEAFF. CDR3 coding DNA: TGTGCCAGCAGCCGACAGTCGAACACTGAAGCTTTCTTT.

The chain joins TRBV3-1 (or the pseudogene TRBV3-2) to TRBJ2-3; no reliable D call. The germline V gene has CDR1 LGHDT and CDR2 YNNKEL (reference sequence). With 4 bases removed from V and 1 base from J, the gap between germline ends came to 3 bases. The CDR3 length is 12 residues. The chain's CDR3 is CASSPGTDTQYF. In DNA form, the CDR3 reads TGTGCCAGCAGCCCCGGCACAGATACGCAGTATTTT.

The CDR3 DNA sequence: TGTGCCAGCAGTTACGTCAGGGCAAACACTGAAGCTTTCTTT. It yields the protein CASSYVRANTEAFF. V and J are TRBV6-6 and TRBJ1-1; D might be TRBD1 (5 bases). With 2 bases removed from V and 2 bases from J, the gap between germline ends came to 9 bases. Per germline, CDR1 MNHNY and CDR2 SVGAGI (reference sequence). The length of the CDR3 is 14 residues.

The chain combines TRBV7-8 with TRBJ1-3; no clear D gene. The CDR3 length is 11 residues. Germline CDR1 reads SGHVS; CDR2 reads FQNEAQ. Between the trimmed V and J ends, which lost 5 bases and 8 bases, there was a span of 7 bases. The CDR3 coding sequence is TGTGCCAGCAGCCTCCTGGACACCATATATTTT. This encodes CASSLLDTIYF. Filled out from reference TRBV7-8 and TRBJ1-3, the complete variable domain reads GAGVSQSPRYKVAKRGQDVALRCDPISGHVSLFWYQQALGQGPEFLTYFQNEAQLDKSGLPSDRFFAERPEGSVSTLKIQRTQQEDSAVYLCASSLLDTIYFGEGSWLTVV.

This chain links TRBV5-8 with TRBJ2-1; 8 bases align to TRBD2. The CDR3 totals 16 residues. Germline CDR1 SGHTS, CDR2 YDEGEE. J lost 4 bases, V lost 4 bases, and 10 bases had no gene match. The CDR3 spells CASSQGAGESYNEQFF. CDR3 coding DNA: TGTGCCAGCAGCCAAGGAGCGGGAGAGTCATACAATGAGCAGTTCTTC.

The rearrangement uses TRBV7-8 and TRBJ2-1; tentatively, D is TRBD1 (6 bases). This CDR3 comprises 14 residues. The germline gives CDR1 SGHVS, CDR2 FQNEAQ. The ends were cut back, 5 bases at V and 0 bases at J, with 8 bases in the middle. The CDR3 DNA reads TGTGCCAGCAGCCAGGGGAGCTCCTACAATGAGCAGTTCTTC. Translating it yields CASSQGSSYNEQFF.

The chain carries TRBV7-6 and TRBJ2-3, with 12 bases aligning to TRBD1. Trimming at V came to 5 bases and at J to 5 bases, leaving 5 bases not matched to a gene. Germline lookup yields CDR1 SGHVS and CDR2 FNYEAQ. The CDR3 runs 15 residues. The CDR3 region is CASSPGTGGRDTQYF. The CDR3, as DNA: TGTGCCAGCAGCCCCGGGACAGGGGGCCGAGATACGCAGTATTTT.

This clone was observed a few times. The chain combines TRBV5-1 with TRBJ1-6; D remains unclear. The V gene's germline CDR1 is SGHRS and CDR2 YFSETQ. The CDR3 is 17 amino acids. Trimming removed 1 base at V and 0 bases at J, with 11 bases between. The CDR3 DNA sequence: TGCGCCAGCAGCTTGAGTAGTCCGAGCTCCTATAATTCACCCCTCCACTTT. This encodes CASSLSSPSSYNSPLHF.

The chain is built from TRBV4-2 and TRBJ1-3, with D perhaps matching TRBD1 (5 bases). This CDR3 has 16 amino acids. Trimming removed 1 base from V and 6 bases from J, with 16 bases in between. Germline CDR1 and CDR2: LGHNA and YNFKEQ. The CDR3: CASSQVYRDGVNTIYF. Here the CDR3 DNA reads TGTGCCAGCAGCCAAGTCTACCGGGACGGAGTAAACACCATATATTTT.

The J gene is TRBJ2-7, the V gene TRBV4-2; 7 nucleotides agree with TRBD2. V was clipped by 0 bases and J by 7 bases; unmatched bases: 9. The CDR3 spans 15 residues. Germline V gene lookup returns CDR1 LGHNA and CDR2 YNFKEQ. The CDR3 is CASSQEGSGIREQYF. CDR3 nucleotide sequence: TGTGCCAGCAGCCAAGAAGGGAGCGGGATTAGGGAGCAGTACTTC.

The V call is TRBV7-9, the J call TRBJ1-1; 8 bases map to TRBD1. This CDR3 is 13 amino acids long. CDR1 SEHNR and CDR2 FQNEAQ come from the germline V gene (reference sequence). With 5 bases clipped from V and 4 bases from J, the junction kept 3 bases outside the gene matches. In nucleotides, the CDR3 is TGTGCCAGCAGCACAGGGGGATTCACTGAAGCTTTCTTT. Its translation is CASSTGGFTEAFF.

This chain uses TRBV6-2 or TRBV6-3 with TRBJ2-3; 9 nucleotides match TRBD2. Trimming cost V 5 bases and J 1 base; bases outside gene matches: 7. Looked up from germline, CDR1 is MNHEY and CDR2 is SVGEGT. This CDR3 region has 16 residues. The chain's CDR3 is CASSVVAGAGTDTQYF. CDR3 nucleotides: TGTGCCAGCAGTGTGGTAGCGGGAGCTGGCACAGATACGCAGTATTTT.

This clone came up once. The rearrangement links TRBV2 to TRBJ2-1; D may correspond to TRBD1 or TRBD2 (5 bases each). The V and J ends lost 8 bases and 9 bases respectively, with 20 bases between them. The germline CDR1 and CDR2 sequences are SNHLY and FYNNEI. The CDR3 runs 14 residues. The chain's CDR3 is CASVRELGFSEQFF. CDR3 bases: TGTGCCAGCGTCAGGGAGTTGGGATTTAGTGAGCAGTTCTTC.

V gene TRBV2 combines with J gene TRBJ2-1, with 13 bases that match TRBD2. The CDR3 spans 17 residues. Germline CDR1 is SNHLY and CDR2 is FYNNEI. V shed 6 bases, J shed 1 base, and the junction held 6 bases outside the gene matches. CDR3 nucleotide sequence: TGTGCCAGCAGGGGGGGACTAGCGGGGCTATCCTACAATGAGCAGTTCTTC. Translating it yields CASRGGLAGLSYNEQFF.

J is TRBJ1-1 and V is TRBV18; D is uncertain. Germline V lookup: CDR1 KGHSH, CDR2 LQKENI. The ends were cut back, 5 bases at V and 1 base at J, with 14 bases in the middle. The CDR3 is 15 amino acids. In DNA form, the CDR3 reads TGTGCCAGCTCAGCCGACCGGGGTTCGAACACTGAAGCTTTCTTT. Its translation: CASSADRGSNTEAFF.